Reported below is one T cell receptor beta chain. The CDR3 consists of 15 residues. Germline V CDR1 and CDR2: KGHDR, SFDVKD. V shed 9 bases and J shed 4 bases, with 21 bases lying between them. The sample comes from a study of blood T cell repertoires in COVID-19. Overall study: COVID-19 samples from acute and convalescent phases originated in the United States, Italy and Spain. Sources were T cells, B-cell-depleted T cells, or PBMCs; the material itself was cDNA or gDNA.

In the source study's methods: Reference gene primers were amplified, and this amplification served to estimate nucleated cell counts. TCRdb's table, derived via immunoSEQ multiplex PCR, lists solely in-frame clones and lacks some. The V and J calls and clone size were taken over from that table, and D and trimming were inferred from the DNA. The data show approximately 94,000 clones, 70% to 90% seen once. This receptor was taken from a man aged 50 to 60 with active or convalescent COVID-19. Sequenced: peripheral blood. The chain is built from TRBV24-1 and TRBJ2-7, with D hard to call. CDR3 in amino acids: CATPDQHYPPYEQYF. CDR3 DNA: TGTGCCACCCCTGACCAGCACTACCCCCCATACGAGCAGTACTTC.